The 4 T cell receptor beta chains below all came from one sample that was sequenced in a study of a mutant IDH1 vaccine in newly diagnosed glioma. The table came from immunoSEQ multiplex PCR; TCRdb's copy has only in-frame clones and leaves some out. The sample shows about 92,000 clones, around four fifths of them seen only once. The time point is: baseline, week 1 (first vaccination visit). Regarding treatment: pre-vaccination baseline after standard-of-care therapy. The material was PBMCs, obtained from a glioma patient treated with radiotherapy, temozolomide or both. The receptors were gathered from a woman aged 45-59 years with glioma.

Regarding this clone: Germline and junction disagree at one end, which may indicate a read error. The chain combines TRBV5-6 with TRBJ1-1; D gene uncertain. Germline CDR1 SGHDT, CDR2 YYEEEE. This CDR3 is 13 amino acids long. The CDR3 sequence: CASSLGRQANSLF. CDR3 nucleotide sequence: TGTGCCAGCAGCTTGGGTCGGCAGGCGAATTCGCTCTTT.

The chain links TRBV9 to TRBJ1-4, with a possible D match to TRBD1 (5 bases). CDR1 SGDLS and CDR2 YYNGEE come from the germline V gene. The CDR3 extends over 15 amino acids. V was clipped by 0 bases and J by 5 bases, with 11 bases between them. The CDR3 DNA reads TGTGCCAGCAGCGTAGCTGGCAGGGACAATGAAAAACTGTTTTTT. This codes for CASSVAGRDNEKLFF.

This rearrangement joins TRBV7-9 to TRBJ1-1, with 7 bases lining up with TRBD1. The CDR3 spans 14 residues. CDR1 SEHNR and CDR2 FQNEAQ come from the germline V gene (reference sequence). The J segment lost 4 bases and the V segment lost 5 bases, leaving 7 bases of the junction unmatched. The CDR3 nucleotides read TGTGCCAGCAGCCAGGGGGGGGTGGGCACTGAAGCTTTCTTT. This sequence encodes CASSQGGVGTEAFF.

The V gene is TRBV7-2, the J gene TRBJ1-2; 7 nucleotides agree with TRBD1. Unmatched junction bases numbered 8, after V lost 3 bases and J lost 10 bases. The CDR3 is 13 amino acids. Germline CDR1 and CDR2: SGHTA and FQGNSA. CDR3 coding DNA: TGTGCCAGCAGCTTCCACCTACAGGGGACCTACACCTTC. Amino acids: CASSFHLQGTYTF.